What follows are 22 T cell receptor beta chains derived from one specimen sequenced in a study of T cell responses to AZD1222 COVID-19 vaccine. The table came from immunoSEQ multiplex PCR; TCRdb's copy has only in-frame clones and leaves some out. Of about 87,000 clones listed, around 87% are singletons. Sequencing was performed on peripheral blood, taken on day 0 of AZD1222 vaccination. These receptors originate from an adult in good health.

The CDR3: CASSHTGEGSYEQYF. The CDR3, as DNA: TGTGCCAGCAGTCACACCGGGGAGGGTTCCTACGAGCAGTACTTC. The chain employs TRBV6-2 or TRBV6-3 and TRBJ2-7, with TRBD2 identical over 7 bases. The CDR3 extends over 15 amino acids. Germline CDR1 is MNHEY and CDR2 is SVGEGT. The V segment lost 5 bases and the J segment 1 base; nucleotides outside the gene matches: 8.

V and J are TRBV4-1 and TRBJ1-2; no definite D call. CDR3 size: 16 residues. Trimming removed 0 bases at V and 5 bases at J, with 16 bases between. The germline V gene has CDR1 MGHRA and CDR2 YSYEKL. CDR3 in DNA: TGCGCCAGCAGCCAAGAAGGAGGGCCCCTGGGATATGGCTACACCTTC. It translates to CASSQEGGPLGYGYTF.

DNA of the CDR3: TGTGCCAGCAGTTCCCCACTGAATCCCGTGCCTTATACGCAGTATTTT. Its translation is CASSSPLNPVPYTQYF. V and J are TRBV27 and TRBJ2-3; no definite D call. Germline-derived CDR1 and CDR2 are MNHEY and SMNVEV (reference sequence). The CDR3 loop spans 16 amino acids. V was trimmed by 4 bases and J by 7 bases, leaving 21 bases between them.

The chain couples TRBV5-4 to TRBJ1-1; D unclear. CDR1 and CDR2 from the germline V gene are SGHNT and YYREEE (reference sequence). Trimming pared 4 bases from V and 5 bases from J, leaving 12 bases between. The CDR3 sequence is 13 residues long. CDR3 in amino acids: CASSRETGTEAFF. CDR3 nucleotides: TGTGCCAGCAGCAGGGAGACGGGGACTGAAGCTTTCTTT.

The V gene is TRBV14, the J gene TRBJ2-7, with a weak D call TRBD1 (6 bases). The CDR3 is made up of 14 amino acids. The germline V gene encodes CDR1 SGHDN and CDR2 FVKESK. Trimming removed 6 bases from V and 2 bases from J, with 14 bases in between. For the CDR3, the DNA is TGTGCCAGCAGTCGGGCAGGGGTGGCCTACGAGCAGTACTTC. Translated, it gives CASSRAGVAYEQYF.

This chain uses TRBV28 with TRBJ2-1; 8 nucleotides match TRBD1. CDR3 length: 17 amino acids. V shed 3 bases, J shed 1 base, and the junction held 8 bases outside the gene matches. Germline loops: CDR1 MDHEN, CDR2 SYDVKM. CDR3 nucleotides: TGTGCCAGCAGTTTGTTCTACAGGGGGAATTCCTACAATGAGCAGTTCTTC. This gives the protein CASSLFYRGNSYNEQFF.

The chain carries TRBV6-2 or TRBV6-3 and TRBJ2-7, with 11 bases that match TRBD1. The CDR3 length is 16 residues. Per the germline V gene, CDR1 is MNHEY and CDR2 is SVGEGT. V lost 0 bases, J lost 5 bases, and 6 bases stayed unmatched. DNA of the CDR3: TGTGCCAGCAGTTACTCCGCGGACAGGGGGCTGGACGAGCAGTACTTC. Translated, it gives CASSYSADRGLDEQYF.

The chain employs TRBV30 and TRBJ1-6; 10 nucleotides align to TRBD1. The germline V gene has CDR1 GTSNPN and CDR2 SVGIG (reference sequence). The CDR3 spans 15 residues. The ends lost 0 bases at V and 10 bases at J; junction bases unmatched: 6. CDR3 amino acids: CAWSVLGTGASPLHF. DNA of the CDR3: TGTGCCTGGAGTGTACTTGGGACAGGGGCGTCACCCCTCCACTTT.

The rearrangement uses TRBV5-1 and TRBJ1-2; D uncertain. Trimming cost V 2 bases and J 3 bases, with 14 bases left between them. The CDR3 is made up of 15 amino acids. Germline CDR1 is SGHRS and CDR2 is YFSETQ. The CDR3 bases are TGCGCCAGCAGCTTTTCCCTCGGCCGGGACTATGGCTACACCTTC. It yields the protein CASSFSLGRDYGYTF.

The chain joins TRBV28 to TRBJ1-2; 8 bases map to TRBD1. Per the germline V gene, CDR1 is MDHEN and CDR2 is SYDVKM. V was pared by 4 bases and J by 8 bases, with 9 bases of the junction left unmatched. CDR3 length: 14 residues. CDR3 DNA sequence: TGTGCCAGCAGTTCTGCTCGACAGGGGTTCGGCTACACCTTC. It is translated as CASSSARQGFGYTF.

The V and J genes are TRBV5-1 and TRBJ1-1; unclear D gene. CDR1 SGHRS and CDR2 YFSETQ come from the germline V gene. Trimming removed 4 bases at V and 1 base at J, with 14 bases between. This CDR3 spans 15 amino acids. The CDR3 reads CASSLRGGANTEAFF. The CDR3 DNA is TGCGCCAGCAGCCTCCGAGGCGGCGCGAACACTGAAGCTTTCTTT.

The V call is TRBV6-4, the J call TRBJ1-6, with TRBD1 matching over 10 bases. Trimming cost V 9 bases and J 6 bases; bases outside gene matches: 5. This CDR3 spans 14 amino acids. Germline V gene sequence: CDR1 MRHNA, CDR2 SNTAGT. CDR3 in amino acids: CASRTGGFNSPLHF. DNA for the CDR3: TGTGCCAGTCGGACAGGGGGATTTAATTCACCCCTCCACTTT.

The chain employs TRBV28 and TRBJ1-5; TRBD1 is a possible D gene (5 bases). Trimming left V 3 bases short and J 11 bases short, with 14 bases between. Germline lookup yields CDR1 MDHEN and CDR2 SYDVKM. This CDR3 is built from 13 residues. CDR3 bases: TGTGCCAGCAGTTTCCCAGGGAGAATTGCCCAGCATTTT. It encodes CASSFPGRIAQHF.

The chain combines TRBV7-8 with TRBJ1-1; TRBD1 matches 9 bases. This CDR3 comprises 18 residues. V was clipped by 2 bases and J by 0 bases; unmatched bases: 10. CDR1 is SGHVS, CDR2 FQNEAQ, per germline. The CDR3 DNA reads TGTGCCAGCAGCTTATCTAGGGGACAGGGCGCCTTGAACACTGAAGCTTTCTTT. Its protein product is CASSLSRGQGALNTEAFF.

This chain links TRBV28 with TRBJ1-5; 7 bases are a match to TRBD1. Germline assignment: CDR1 MDHEN and CDR2 SYDVKM. V shed 4 bases and J 5 bases; nucleotides not matched to a gene: 2. CDR3 length equals 13 residues. The CDR3 coding sequence is TGTGCCAGCAGTTCAGGGGGAGATCAGCCCCAGCATTTT. Translating gives CASSSGGDQPQHF.

J is TRBJ2-3 and V is TRBV28, with a weak D call TRBD1 (5 bases). Germline CDR1 is MDHEN and CDR2 is SYDVKM. The CDR3 spans 16 residues. Trimming took 3 bases from V and 2 from J, leaving 15 bases between them. The chain's CDR3 is CASSFMTAYNTDTQYF. CDR3 DNA: TGTGCCAGCAGTTTCATGACAGCTTATAACACAGATACGCAGTATTTT. The full variable domain, in which reference TRBV28 and TRBJ2-3 provide the parts outside the CDR3, is DVKVTQSSRYLVKRTGEKVFLECVQDMDHENMFWYRQDPGLGLRLIYFSYDVKMKEKGDIPEGYSVSREKKERFSLILESASTNQTSMYLCASSFMTAYNTDTQYFGPGTRLTVL.

The chain joins TRBV2 to TRBJ2-2, with 9 positions matching TRBD2. The V segment lost 6 bases and the J segment 0 bases; nucleotides outside the gene matches: 5. This CDR3 is 16 amino acids long. CDR1 and CDR2 from the germline V gene are SNHLY and FYNNEI. The CDR3 is CASRKTSGANTGELFF. DNA for the CDR3: TGTGCCAGCAGGAAGACTAGCGGAGCGAACACCGGGGAGCTGTTTTTT.

V is TRBV11-2 and J is TRBJ2-4, with 12 nucleotides matching TRBD2. The CDR3 totals 17 residues. V lost 5 bases to trimming and J lost 3 bases; unmatched junction nucleotides: 8. The germline CDR1 and CDR2 sequences are SGHAT and FQNNGV. The CDR3 sequence: CASSREGLAGHKNIQYF. As DNA, the CDR3 is TGTGCCAGCAGCCGAGAGGGACTAGCGGGCCACAAAAACATTCAGTACTTC.

The sample holds many counts of this clone. The J gene is TRBJ2-3, the V gene TRBV6-4; a possible D gene is TRBD2 (5 bases). The CDR3 is made up of 15 amino acids. The germline CDR1 and CDR2 sequences are MRHNA and SNTAGT. V gave up 3 bases and J gave up 3 bases, with 13 bases separating them. The CDR3, as DNA: TGTGCCAGCAGTGAATTCGTGGGAGAGACAGATACGCAGTATTTT. Translation: CASSEFVGETDTQYF.

The genes are TRBV6-2 or TRBV6-3 and TRBJ1-2; a possible D gene is TRBD1 (5 bases). V was clipped by 4 bases and J by 2 bases, with 11 bases between them. Germline CDR1 reads MNHEY; CDR2 reads SVGEGT. CDR3 size: 14 residues. DNA of the CDR3: TGTGCCAGCAGTTCGGGACCCCCCAACTATGGCTACACCTTC. This translates into CASSSGPPNYGYTF.

This clone turned up a few times. The chain couples TRBV28 to TRBJ1-3; 7 bases align to TRBD1. CDR3 size: 17 residues. After removal of 2 bases from V and 3 bases from J, the junction contained 10 bases not matched to a gene. Germline assignment: CDR1 MDHEN and CDR2 SYDVKM. CDR3 region: CASSLDRQRDSGNTIYF. Here the CDR3 DNA reads TGTGCCAGCAGTTTAGACAGGCAAAGGGACAGTGGAAACACCATATATTTT. The complete variable domain, with remaining parts taken from reference TRBV28 and TRBJ1-3, reads DVKVTQSSRYLVKRTGEKVFLECVQDMDHENMFWYRQDPGLGLRLIYFSYDVKMKEKGDIPEGYSVSREKKERFSLILESASTNQTSMYLCASSLDRQRDSGNTIYFGEGSWLTVV.

This clone was counted a single time. The V gene is TRBV29-1, the J gene TRBJ1-4; possible D gene TRBD1, 5 bases. V was pared by 5 bases and J by 7 bases, with 11 bases between. This CDR3 region has 12 residues. Per the germline V gene, CDR1 is SQVTM and CDR2 is ANQGSEA. DNA of the CDR3: TGCAGCGTTTCGGACAAGGCTGAAAAACTGTTTTTT. Its protein is CSVSDKAEKLFF.